These 28 T cell receptor beta chains originate from one sample sequenced in a study of breast tumors, draining lymph nodes, adjacent tissues. TCRdb redid the calling of the multiplex PCR reads with MiXCR, one entry per CDR3 protein. The sample contains about 200,000 distinct CDR3 sequences, 30% to 35% of which appear only once. Axillary draining lymph nodes of breast cancer patients supplied the node samples. The source material was axillary lymph node tissue. These receptor sequences come from a female donor with breast cancer. Some clones in this sample may be carry-over from other donors' samples.

The rearrangement links TRBV10-3 to TRBJ2-1; D might be TRBD2 (5 bases). CDR1 is ENHRY and CDR2 is SYGVKD in the germline V gene. This CDR3 contains 15 residues. Trimming cost V 10 bases and J 0 bases, with 16 bases left between them. The CDR3 here is CATGRELSSYNEQFF. The CDR3 DNA reads as TGTGCCACTGGACGGGAACTGAGCTCCTACAATGAGCAGTTCTTC.

This clonotype was counted at least ten times. The rearrangement uses TRBV7-2 and TRBJ1-6; D may be TRBD1 (6 bases). With 5 bases removed from V and 10 bases from J, the gap between germline ends came to 12 bases. CDR1 is SGHTA and CDR2 is FQGNSA in the germline V gene. The CDR3 loop spans 13 amino acids. The CDR3 region is CASSPDRKSPLHF. For the CDR3, the DNA is TGTGCCAGCAGCCCGGACAGAAAATCACCCCTCCACTTT.

Worth noting for this clonotype: A much larger clonotype is one base distant, so this may be a read error. The chain couples TRBV7-9 to TRBJ1-4; D is possibly TRBD1 (5 bases). In germline, CDR1 is SEHNR, CDR2 FQNEAQ (reference sequence). The V end was cut by 5 bases, the J end by 7 bases, with 14 bases between. This CDR3 region has 14 residues. CDR3 nucleotides: TGTGCCAGCAGCACGACGGGGGGTGGTGAAAAACTGTTTTTT. This translates into CASSTTGGGEKLFF.

This clonotype was seen ten or more times. The chain recombines TRBV7-8 with TRBJ1-6; TRBD1 is a possible D gene (6 bases). Germline V gene data show CDR1 as SGHVS and CDR2 as FQNEAQ. Trimming removed 5 bases from V and 10 bases from J, with 15 bases in between. The CDR3 runs to 14 residues. The CDR3: CASSSTGKESPLHF. In nucleotides, the CDR3 is TGTGCCAGCAGCAGTACAGGGAAGGAATCACCCCTCCACTTT. Complete variable domain (other parts from reference TRBV7-8 and TRBJ1-6): GAGVSQSPRYKVAKRGQDVALRCDPISGHVSLFWYQQALGQGPEFLTYFQNEAQLDKSGLPSDRFFAERPEGSVSTLKIQRTQQEDSAVYLCASSSTGKESPLHFGNGTRLTVT.

This clonotype was found a few times. The V and J genes are TRBV19 and TRBJ2-4, with D unclear. The CDR3 extends over 14 amino acids. Looked up from germline, CDR1 is LNHDA and CDR2 is SQIVND (reference sequence). V was pared by 9 bases and J by 0 bases, with 12 bases between. CDR3 nucleotides: TGTGCCAGCCGAGTGGTGGGAGCCAAAAACATTCAGTACTTC. Its protein is CASRVVGAKNIQYF.

This clonotype was found many times. The rearrangement joins TRBV20-1 to TRBJ2-3, with 7 positions matching TRBD2. Germline CDR1 reads DFQATT; CDR2 reads SNEGSKA (reference sequence). The CDR3 is 14 amino acids. The V segment lost 6 bases and the J segment 5 bases; nucleotides outside the gene matches: 11. The CDR3 bases are TGCAGTGCGATCAAGCGGGATCGGGGAGATACGCAGTATTTT. Protein: CSAIKRDRGDTQYF.

Comment on this clonotype: Just one base apart from a much larger clone, this may be a read error. This chain uses TRBV2 with TRBJ2-1; 8 positions agree with TRBD1. The CDR3 extends over 13 amino acids. Per germline, CDR1 SNHLY and CDR2 FYNNEI. The junction had 7 bases not matched to a gene; V was cut back by 7 bases and J by 8 bases. The CDR3 DNA follows: TGTGCCAGCACCCGAGACAGGGGTGATGAGCAGTTCTTC. This sequence encodes CASTRDRGDEQFF.

This clonotype was found many times. This sequence joins TRBV20-1 and TRBJ2-7; 7 bases match TRBD1. The CDR3 is made up of 15 amino acids. Germline CDR1 DFQATT, CDR2 SNEGSKA (reference sequence). Losses at the gene ends were 6 bases for V and 0 bases for J; bases not matched to a gene: 11. Written as DNA, the CDR3 is TGCAGTGCATTACCCGGGACAGAAAGCTCCTACGAGCAGTACTTC. It is translated as CSALPGTESSYEQYF.

The table lists this clonotype with many counts. The chain recombines TRBV7-6 with TRBJ1-4; 10 bases map to TRBD1. CDR1 is SGHVS and CDR2 is FNYEAQ in the germline V gene. Unmatched junction bases numbered 5, after V lost 5 bases and J lost 5 bases. The length of the CDR3 is 15 residues. The CDR3 here is CASSPSTGGNEKLFF. CDR3 bases: TGTGCCAGCAGCCCGTCGACAGGGGGCAATGAAAAACTGTTTTTT.

This clonotype has ten or more counts. The chain combines TRBV20-1 with TRBJ2-1; TRBD2 aligns across 14 bases. Trimming cost V 6 bases and J 8 bases; bases outside gene matches: 15. The CDR3 length is 17 residues. Looked up from germline, CDR1 is DFQATT and CDR2 is SNEGSKA (reference sequence). The CDR3 region has the DNA TGCAGTGCAACAACCGGGACTAGCGGGGGCGTAGTGGATGAGCAGTTCTTC. It yields the protein CSATTGTSGGVVDEQFF.

This clonotype appeared many times. The chain uses TRBV4-3 and TRBJ1-4, with a weak D call TRBD1 (6 bases). V lost 1 base and J lost 5, with 11 bases in between. CDR3 size: 15 residues. Per the germline V gene, CDR1 is LGHNA and CDR2 is YSLEER. DNA for the CDR3: TGCGCCAGCAGCCAAGGTCTCCAGGGGAATGAAAAACTGTTTTTT. Protein product: CASSQGLQGNEKLFF.

The rearrangement uses TRBV6-2 or TRBV6-3 and TRBJ2-1; 10 positions match TRBD2. Germline CDR1 is MNHEY and CDR2 is SVGEGT. V shed 4 bases, J shed 5 bases, and the junction held 5 bases outside the gene matches. The length of the CDR3 is 15 residues. The DNA of the CDR3 is TGTGCCAGCAGTTTTAGCGGGGGGCAACACAATGAGCAGTTCTTC. This encodes CASSFSGGQHNEQFF.

The V gene is TRBV20-1, the J gene TRBJ2-3, with a tentative D call TRBD2 (6 bases). V lost 5 bases and J lost 1, with 19 bases in between. Per the germline V gene, CDR1 is DFQATT and CDR2 is SNEGSKA (reference sequence). CDR3 length: 16 residues. In DNA, the CDR3 is TGCAGTGCTCTCCATCTGGGAGTAGCGGGCACAGATACGCAGTATTTT. Its protein is CSALHLGVAGTDTQYF.

This clonotype was recorded many times. The chain is built from TRBV12-3 or TRBV12-4 and TRBJ2-1, with 12 nucleotides matching TRBD2. This CDR3 comprises 18 residues. J was trimmed by 1 base and V by 3 bases; bases with no gene match: 7. DNA of the CDR3: TGTGCCAGCAGTTTTATGGCCCTAGCGGGAGGGTCCTACAATGAGCAGTTCTTC. This codes for CASSFMALAGGSYNEQFF.

This clonotype has just a few counts. The rearrangement joins TRBV2 to TRBJ1-1, with D possibly TRBD1 on 5 matching bases. Germline V gene lookup returns CDR1 SNHLY and CDR2 FYNNEI. The CDR3 covers 13 residues. V gave up 5 bases and J gave up 1 base, with 8 bases separating them. The CDR3 coding sequence is TGTGCCAGCAGTCTTCAGGGGAACACTGAAGCTTTCTTT. Its protein is CASSLQGNTEAFF.

This clonotype was seen ten or more times. V usage is TRBV10-3 and J usage is TRBJ2-1, with 8 bases that match TRBD1. After removal of 5 bases from V and 6 bases from J, the junction contained 6 bases not matched to a gene. The V gene's germline CDR1 is ENHRY and CDR2 SYGVKD. The CDR3 spans 14 residues. The CDR3 loop reads CAISTRGLGNEQFF. The CDR3 DNA is TGTGCCATCAGTACCAGGGGGCTGGGCAATGAGCAGTTCTTC.

The chain joins TRBV5-6 to TRBJ2-1, with TRBD2 identical over 8 bases. Germline assignment: CDR1 SGHDT and CDR2 YYEEEE. The CDR3 consists of 15 residues. V dropped 5 bases and J dropped 7; count of bases not matched to a gene: 11. As DNA, the CDR3 is TGTGCCAGCAGAGAGCACGGGGGGGGTAAAAATGAGCAGTTCTTC. This translates into CASREHGGGKNEQFF. The variable domain in full, with the rest retrieved from reference TRBV5-6 and TRBJ2-1, is DAGVTQSPTHLIKTRGQQVTLRCSPKSGHDTVSWYQQALGQGPQFIFQYYEEEERQRGNFPDRFSGHQFPNYSSELNVNALLLGDSALYLCASREHGGGKNEQFFGPGTRLTVL.

This clonotype turned up a few times. The chain employs TRBV16 and TRBJ1-2, with D uncertain. CDR1 and CDR2 from the germline V gene are KGHSY and FQNENV. Trimming cost V 1 base and J 3 bases, with 9 bases left between them. The length of the CDR3 is 14 residues. CDR3 sequence reads: CASSQYVGYYGYTF. CDR3 bases: TGTGCCAGCAGCCAATATGTGGGGTACTATGGCTACACCTTC.

This clonotype was detected ten times or more. This chain uses TRBV7-2 with TRBJ2-5, with D maybe TRBD1 (6 bases). With 6 bases removed from V and 4 bases from J, the gap between germline ends came to 12 bases. The CDR3 runs 13 residues. Germline V gene lookup returns CDR1 SGHTA and CDR2 FQGNSA. The chain's CDR3 is CASRPGQRETQYF. In nucleotides, the CDR3 is TGTGCCAGCAGGCCGGGACAAAGAGAGACCCAGTACTTC.

For this clonotype: A read error may produce the germline difference seen at one junction end. The CDR3 DNA is TGTGCTAGCAGCTTATCCGCGGGACAGGGTGTATATGGCTACACCTTC. It codes for CASSLSAGQGVYGYTF. This chain joins TRBV7-3 and TRBJ1-2, with 9 bases fitting TRBD1. The germline gives CDR1 SGHTA, CDR2 FQGTGA. The length of the CDR3 is 16 residues.

This clonotype was picked up many times. For the CDR3, the DNA is TGTGCCAGCAGCAACGGGACGGCCTACAATGAGCAGTTCTTC. Its protein product is CASSNGTAYNEQFF. This chain joins TRBV7-6 and TRBJ2-1; D tentatively fits TRBD1 or TRBD2 (5 bases each). This CDR3 is 14 amino acids long. Germline CDR1 is SGHVS and CDR2 is FNYEAQ. The V and J ends lost 5 bases and 2 bases respectively, with 10 bases between them.

This clonotype was observed at least ten times. This chain connects TRBV9 to TRBJ2-3; no clear D. V was cut by 0 bases and J by 3 bases, with 11 bases left in between. Germline V gene data show CDR1 as SGDLS and CDR2 as YYNGEE. CDR3 length: 15 residues. The CDR3 spells CASSVGISETDTQYF. CDR3 sequence (DNA): TGTGCCAGCAGCGTAGGAATATCAGAGACAGATACGCAGTATTTT.

This clonotype has more than one count but fewer than ten. The chain uses TRBV18 and TRBJ1-5; tentatively, D is TRBD1 (5 bases). The CDR3 contains 14 residues. Germline V CDR1 and CDR2: KGHSH, LQKENI. V gave up 1 base and J gave up 6 bases, with 10 bases separating them. For the CDR3, the DNA is TGTGCCAGCTCACCACAGGGGCCCCCTCAGCCCCAGCATTTT. This encodes CASSPQGPPQPQHF.

This sequence joins TRBV7-6 and TRBJ2-5; unclear D gene. Germline V lookup: CDR1 SGHVS, CDR2 FNYEAQ. CDR3 length: 14 amino acids. Between the trimmed V and J ends, which lost 2 bases and 4 bases, there was a span of 11 bases. Here the CDR3 DNA reads TGTGCCAGCAGCTTATCCGGAGTCGGAGAGACCCAGTACTTC. Protein product: CASSLSGVGETQYF.

The CDR3 nucleotides read TGTGCCAGAAGACTAGCGGGAGGCTCCTACGAGCAGTACTTC. Protein sequence: CARRLAGGSYEQYF. This chain joins TRBV6-1 and TRBJ2-7, with 13 bases fitting TRBD2. CDR1 and CDR2 from the germline V gene are MNHNS and SASEGT. CDR3 size: 14 residues. With 9 bases clipped from V and 0 bases from J, the junction kept 2 bases outside the gene matches.

The chain carries TRBV7-2 and TRBJ2-5; TRBD2 matches 9 bases. The germline CDR1 and CDR2 sequences are SGHTA and FQGNSA. This CDR3 has 24 amino acids. J was trimmed by 5 bases and V by 5 bases; bases with no gene match: 36. Here the CDR3 reads CASSQERRALAGSAYFHWRETQYF. As DNA, the CDR3 is TGTGCCAGCAGCCAAGAAAGGAGAGCCCTAGCGGGGTCGGCATACTTCCATTGGAGGGAGACCCAGTACTTC.

On this clonotype itself: It may be a read error: a sequence one base away is much more abundant. It is likely a read error, because the conserved phenylalanine at the end of the CDR3 is missing. The chain has TRBV7-9 and TRBJ2-4; D perhaps matches TRBD1 (6 bases). Trimming left V 1 base short and J 5 bases short, with 9 bases between. This CDR3 contains 14 residues. The germline V gene encodes CDR1 SEHNR and CDR2 FQNEAQ (reference sequence). The CDR3 DNA reads TGTGCCAGCAGCTTAGAATCAGGGGAAAACATTCAGTACCTC. This gives the protein CASSLESGENIQYL.

This clonotype was seen many times. This sequence joins TRBV12-3 or TRBV12-4 and TRBJ2-1; D gene unclear. Deletions cut 6 bases from V and 0 bases from J, with 9 bases between. The CDR3 extends over 14 amino acids. The CDR3 region is CASSSRSSYNEQFF. The CDR3 nucleotides are TGTGCCAGCAGCTCAAGGAGCTCCTACAATGAGCAGTTCTTC.